Listed below are T cell receptor beta chains from one sample, sequenced in a study of blood T cell repertoires in COVID-19. Method: immunoSEQ multiplex PCR; TCRdb's copy keeps in-frame clones and lacks some. The sample has 90,000 to 120,000 clones, around 84% seen once. Sequenced: peripheral blood. Receptors were obtained from a human donor in a cohort sampled during active COVID-19. Each CDR3 is given with its conserved first and last residue. D genes are given only for firm matches. The size entry is marked missing in some rows and otherwise reads once, few, many or a size class.

CDR3 length: 15; D gene: NA; J gene: TRBJ2-3; clone size: NA; V gene: TRBV7-2; CDR3 DNA: TGTGCCAGCAGCTTATTCAGGGTGGGTGCAGATACGCAGTATTTT; CDR3 protein: CASSLFRVGADTQYF
CDR3 length: 16; D gene: NA; J gene: TRBJ2-2; clone size: NA; V gene: TRBV11-3; CDR3 DNA: TGTGCCAGCAGCTTAATGGGACTCGGGAACACCGGGGAGCTGTTTTTT; CDR3 protein: CASSLMGLGNTGELFF
CDR3 length: 14; D gene: TRBD2; J gene: TRBJ2-7; clone size: NA; V gene: TRBV7-9; CDR3 DNA: TGTGCCAGCACCCAAGCGGGGGGAACCTACGAGCAGTACTTC; CDR3 protein: CASTQAGGTYEQYF
CDR3 length: 17; D gene: TRBD1; J gene: TRBJ1-3; clone size: NA; V gene: TRBV4-1; CDR3 DNA: TGCGCCAGCAGCCCTCGACAGGGCATAGGCTCTGGAAACACCATATATTTT; CDR3 protein: CASSPRQGIGSGNTIYF
CDR3 length: 18; D gene: TRBD2; J gene: TRBJ2-3; clone size: NA; V gene: TRBV11-2; CDR3 DNA: TGTGCCAGCAGCTTATCCCGACTAGCGGGGGAGCGCACAGATACGCAGTATTTT; CDR3 protein: CASSLSRLAGERTDTQYF
CDR3 length: 14; D gene: NA; J gene: TRBJ2-1; clone size: NA; V gene: TRBV5-4; CDR3 DNA: TGTGCCAGCAGCTTAAAAGCGGACCACAATGAGCAGTTCTTC; CDR3 protein: CASSLKADHNEQFF
CDR3 length: 14; D gene: NA; J gene: TRBJ1-1; clone size: NA; V gene: TRBV7-9; CDR3 DNA: TGTGCCAGCAGCTCCGACAGACTGAACACTGAAGCTTTCTTT; CDR3 protein: CASSSDRLNTEAFF
CDR3 length: 15; D gene: TRBD2; J gene: TRBJ2-7; clone size: NA; V gene: TRBV19; CDR3 DNA: TGTGCCAGTAGTATATTGTCGGCGGGAGGATACGAGCAGTACTTC; CDR3 protein: CASSILSAGGYEQYF
CDR3 length: 17; D gene: TRBD1; J gene: TRBJ2-6; clone size: NA; V gene: TRBV2; CDR3 DNA: TGTGCCAGCAGAACCGGGACAGGGGTTACTGGGGCCAACGTCCTGACTTTC; CDR3 protein: CASRTGTGVTGANVLTF
CDR3 length: 19; D gene: NA; J gene: TRBJ2-1; clone size: NA; V gene: TRBV24-1; CDR3 DNA: TGTGCCACCAGTGATTCCCCAGGACAGAAATTACGCTCCTACAATGAGCAGTTCTTC; CDR3 protein: CATSDSPGQKLRSYNEQFF
CDR3 length: 13; D gene: NA; J gene: TRBJ1-1; clone size: NA; V gene: TRBV29-1; CDR3 DNA: TGCAGCGGGTTGACGGACTTGAACACTGAAGCTTTCTTT; CDR3 protein: CSGLTDLNTEAFF
CDR3 length: 14; D gene: TRBD2; J gene: TRBJ2-1; clone size: NA; V gene: TRBV9; CDR3 DNA: TGTGCCAGCCCCCCTAGCGGGGGGCGTCATGAGCAGTTCTTC; CDR3 protein: CASPPSGGRHEQFF
CDR3 length: 14; D gene: NA; J gene: TRBJ2-5; clone size: NA; V gene: TRBV7-8; CDR3 DNA: TGTGCCAGCAGCCCCCCTGAGGGTCGAGAGACCCAGTACTTC; CDR3 protein: CASSPPEGRETQYF
CDR3 length: 14; D gene: NA; J gene: TRBJ1-2; clone size: NA; V gene: TRBV7-8; CDR3 DNA: TGTGCCAGCAGCCCAAACAGGGAAAACTATGGCTACACCTTC; CDR3 protein: CASSPNRENYGYTF
CDR3 length: 15; D gene: TRBD1; J gene: TRBJ1-1; clone size: NA; V gene: TRBV6-1; CDR3 DNA: TGTGCCAGCAGTGAAGCACAGGGGAGAATCGCTGAAGCTTTCTTT; CDR3 protein: CASSEAQGRIAEAFF
CDR3 length: 16; D gene: NA; J gene: TRBJ2-1; clone size: NA; V gene: TRBV11-2; CDR3 DNA: TGTGCCAGCACCACCCGAGAGGCGGGGACCTACAATGAGCAGTTCTTC; CDR3 protein: CASTTREAGTYNEQFF
CDR3 length: 13; D gene: TRBD1; J gene: TRBJ1-2; clone size: NA; V gene: TRBV12-3/TRBV12-4; CDR3 DNA: TGTGCCAGCAGCCAGGGACAGCCCTATGGCTACACCTTC; CDR3 protein: CASSQGQPYGYTF
CDR3 length: 15; D gene: NA; J gene: TRBJ1-2; clone size: once; V gene: TRBV7-8; CDR3 DNA: TGTGCCAGCAGCTCGGGGGGAGGCCCCTTTTATGGCTACACCTTC; CDR3 protein: CASSSGGGPFYGYTF
CDR3 length: 13; D gene: NA; J gene: TRBJ1-5; clone size: NA; V gene: TRBV24-1; CDR3 DNA: TGTGCCACCAGTGGAACGGGCAATCAGCCCCAGCATTTT; CDR3 protein: CATSGTGNQPQHF
CDR3 length: 15; D gene: NA; J gene: TRBJ2-2; clone size: few; V gene: TRBV18; CDR3 DNA: TGTGCCAGCTCACCACCGTCCCAGGGGACCGGGGAGCTGTTTTTT; CDR3 protein: CASSPPSQGTGELFF
CDR3 length: 14; D gene: TRBD1; J gene: TRBJ2-2; clone size: NA; V gene: TRBV10-2; CDR3 DNA: TGCGCCAGCTGGGGACAGACGAACACCGGGGAGCTGTTTTTT; CDR3 protein: CASWGQTNTGELFF
CDR3 length: 17; D gene: NA; J gene: TRBJ2-6; clone size: NA; V gene: TRBV18; CDR3 DNA: TGTGCCAGCTCAGCGCCAACAGGGTCCTCTGGGGCCAACGTCCTGACTTTC; CDR3 protein: CASSAPTGSSGANVLTF
CDR3 length: 15; D gene: TRBD2; J gene: TRBJ2-7; clone size: NA; V gene: TRBV6-5; CDR3 DNA: TGTGCCAGCAGTCCCATGAGCGGGGGGGCCTACGAGCAGTACTTC; CDR3 protein: CASSPMSGGAYEQYF
CDR3 length: 15; D gene: NA; J gene: TRBJ2-3; clone size: NA; V gene: TRBV18; CDR3 DNA: TGTGCCAGCTCACCAGGCGATGCGGTCCCAGATACGCAGTATTTT; CDR3 protein: CASSPGDAVPDTQYF
CDR3 length: 16; D gene: NA; J gene: TRBJ2-5; clone size: many; V gene: TRBV11-2; CDR3 DNA: TGTGCCAGCAGGATTAACGGGCAGGGGCTGGTCGAGACCCAGTACTTC; CDR3 protein: CASRINGQGLVETQYF
CDR3 length: 14; D gene: NA; J gene: TRBJ1-2; clone size: NA; V gene: TRBV6-1; CDR3 DNA: TGTGCCAGCAGTGAAGGACAGCCTAACTATGGCTACACCTTC; CDR3 protein: CASSEGQPNYGYTF
CDR3 length: 11; D gene: NA; J gene: TRBJ1-1; clone size: NA; V gene: TRBV24-1; CDR3 DNA: TGTGCCACCAGTGATTCGCGAAAAGCTTTCTTT; CDR3 protein: CATSDSRKAFF
CDR3 length: 16; D gene: NA; J gene: TRBJ1-1; clone size: NA; V gene: TRBV29-1; CDR3 DNA: TGCAGTACGGTCCCGGGAGGGGGGTTTTTAAACACTGAAGCTTTCTTT; CDR3 protein: CSTVPGGGFLNTEAFF
CDR3 length: 15; D gene: TRBD2; J gene: TRBJ2-1; clone size: NA; V gene: TRBV2; CDR3 DNA: TGTGCCAGCAGTAATAGGGCTAGCGGGAGTAATGAGCAGTTCTTC; CDR3 protein: CASSNRASGSNEQFF
CDR3 length: 14; D gene: TRBD2; J gene: TRBJ2-5; clone size: NA; V gene: TRBV11-2; CDR3 DNA: TGTGCCAGCAGCTTTGCTAGCGGGGGTGAGACCCAGTACTTC; CDR3 protein: CASSFASGGETQYF
CDR3 length: 15; D gene: TRBD1; J gene: TRBJ2-5; clone size: few; V gene: TRBV5-1; CDR3 DNA: TGCGCCAGCAACCTCCTGACAGGGGAACAAGAGACCCAGTACTTC; CDR3 protein: CASNLLTGEQETQYF
CDR3 length: 17; D gene: TRBD2; J gene: TRBJ2-2; clone size: NA; V gene: TRBV7-9; CDR3 DNA: TGTGCCAGCAGCCGACTAGCGGGGGGCCAGAACACCGGGGAGCTGTTTTTT; CDR3 protein: CASSRLAGGQNTGELFF
CDR3 length: 16; D gene: NA; J gene: TRBJ2-1; clone size: NA; V gene: TRBV28; CDR3 DNA: TGTGCCAGCAGTTTAGGTGCGGGGAACTCCTACAATGAGCAGTTCTTC; CDR3 protein: CASSLGAGNSYNEQFF
CDR3 length: 16; D gene: TRBD2; J gene: TRBJ2-5; clone size: few; V gene: TRBV20-1; CDR3 DNA: TGCAGTGCTAGTGGCGGACTAGCGGGGAATCAAGAGACCCAGTACTTC; CDR3 protein: CSASGGLAGNQETQYF
CDR3 length: 14; D gene: NA; J gene: TRBJ1-1; clone size: NA; V gene: TRBV5-1; CDR3 DNA: TGCGCCAGCAGCTCCCATAACAGGAACACTGAAGCTTTCTTT; CDR3 protein: CASSSHNRNTEAFF
CDR3 length: 16; D gene: NA; J gene: TRBJ2-3; clone size: NA; V gene: TRBV5-6; CDR3 DNA: TGTGCCAGCAGCTTAAGACGGGGGGCCAGCACAGATACGCAGTATTTT; CDR3 protein: CASSLRRGASTDTQYF
CDR3 length: 12; D gene: NA; J gene: TRBJ1-2; clone size: NA; V gene: TRBV3-1/TRBV3-2; CDR3 DNA: TGTGCCAGCAGCCCCGTGGGGGGTGGCTACACCTTC; CDR3 protein: CASSPVGGGYTF
CDR3 length: 15; D gene: TRBD1; J gene: TRBJ2-7; clone size: NA; V gene: TRBV5-4; CDR3 DNA: TGTGCCAGCAGCTTACTGACAGGGGGCACTTACGAGCAGTACTTC; CDR3 protein: CASSLLTGGTYEQYF
CDR3 length: 14; D gene: TRBD1; J gene: TRBJ1-2; clone size: NA; V gene: TRBV27; CDR3 DNA: TGTGCCAGCAGCTTACAGGGGTCTAACTATGGCTACACCTTC; CDR3 protein: CASSLQGSNYGYTF
CDR3 length: 15; D gene: TRBD1; J gene: TRBJ1-6; clone size: NA; V gene: TRBV5-1; CDR3 DNA: TGCGCCAGCAGCGACTCCGGGACAGGTATCTCACCCCTCCACTTT; CDR3 protein: CASSDSGTGISPLHF
CDR3 length: 14; D gene: TRBD2; J gene: TRBJ2-4; clone size: NA; V gene: TRBV7-2; CDR3 DNA: TGTGCCAGCAGCTTAGGGGGAGGGTACGACATTCAGTACTTC; CDR3 protein: CASSLGGGYDIQYF
CDR3 length: 15; D gene: NA; J gene: TRBJ2-2; clone size: NA; V gene: TRBV15; CDR3 DNA: TGTGCCACCAGGGCTCGGGGGGCAGACACCGGGGAGCTGTTTTTT; CDR3 protein: CATRARGADTGELFF
CDR3 length: 16; D gene: TRBD1; J gene: TRBJ2-7; clone size: NA; V gene: TRBV5-1; CDR3 DNA: TGCGCCAGCAGCTTGGCGGTAGGGACAGTGTCCTACGAGCAGTACTTC; CDR3 protein: CASSLAVGTVSYEQYF